This TCR beta chain was sequenced in a study of human T cells and chemical hapten exposure (dated by TCRdb to the early 2020s). Concerning the study at large: For sensitization, 2% DPC in acetone was applied to a 2 cm by 2 cm area of upper inner arm skin. Patients additionally received weekly therapeutic DPC doses to the scalp throughout the roughly 23-week study period. Patch testing was performed on the upper back with Finn chambers containing 0.01% DPC, and the patch tests were scored after 6 days according to International Contact Dermatitis Research Group standards. The mostly female patient cohort included alopecia areata with under or over 50% scalp involvement, alopecia totalis and alopecia universalis. Libraries were pooled for sequencing, and variation in per-sample TCR yields was attributed mainly to small differences in library volumes within the pool. The study tracked peripheral blood TCR repertoire changes in vivo during primary and secondary sensitization to the hapten diphenylcyclopropenone (DPC) in alopecia patients. Blood samples were taken from patients before sensitization (week 0) and at 2, 6 and about 24 weeks after DPC sensitization. Twenty-nine alopecia patients gave blood for TCR sequencing at one to four time points (pre-sensitization, 2, 6 and 24 weeks).

The time point label of this sample denotes: pre-sensitization, week 0. The sample's treatment or condition, from its label and the paper: therapeutic diphenylcyclopropenone sensitization with weekly scalp DPC. At every patch-test visit, the blood draw took place before the patch test was put on. To be eligible, patients had to be aged 18 to 70, diagnosed with alopecia and judged suitable for DPC therapy, while pregnant patients were excluded. Unfractionated whole blood was collected in Tempus Blood RNA tubes, and total RNA was extracted from that blood. The research as a whole found: Significantly more large CDR3 similarity clusters were formed by expanded TCRs than by pre-sensitization or healthy control sets, consistent with antigen-driven responses. A positive correlation was found between the number of PT1 expanded TCRs and patch test score, with significance reached at thresholds 8, 16 and 32 but not 4. After repeated subsampling, the strength of the expansion versus patch-test correlation and the threshold at which it became significant changed. DPC sensitization did not change how many TCRs were above 1 in 1000 frequency, and no evidence was found of alterations in global repertoire structure. All patients had alopecia, a presumed autoimmune disease, so their immune response might differ from that of healthy individuals.

CDR1 and CDR2 are drawn from the germline V gene: SGHTA, FQGNSA. The cysteine opens and the phenylalanine closes a CDR3 of 19 amino acids. CDR3 DNA only is kept here, 57 bases in frame from base 1. Deletion took 0 bases off V and 0 bases off J, with a span of 15 bases between the germline ends. Library preparation was by RACE. Sequencing took place on a NextSeq 500. During library preparation, unique molecular identifiers were attached to individual cDNA molecules so that TCRs could be counted quantitatively and reproducibly. Both TCR alpha and TCR beta chains were sequenced from each blood RNA sample. The published analysis was carried out like this. Samples had a median of roughly 87,000 TCRs, with a range from 23,224 to 690,600. The Decombinator software suite was used to annotate V, J and CDR3 in the TCR reads. For PS versus PT1 abundance plots, all samples were subsampled to the same number of TCRs (28,000). TCRs were defined as expanded if absent before sensitization and observed at least eight times at the 2-week time point. TCRdb's own reprocessing of the public reads used fastp at Q25 and MiXCR and kept productive beta chains. Each record represents a unique CDR3 protein, reported with the most common genes and DNA among its rows. The V and J calls were not made by the authors but by TCRdb's processing. For this sample there are 240,000 or so distinct CDR3 sequences; about 9% appear just once. Over 2% of the sample is held by the ten biggest clonotypes.

This clonotype was recorded at least ten times. It lacks a known antigen. It has no much larger one-base neighbor in the sample; base qualities were not kept. The sequence was obtained from a middle-aged woman with alopecia areata. Some clones in this sample may be carry-over from other donors' samples. The V and J segments used are TRBV7-2 and TRBJ2-6; no D segment can be confidently identified. Sequenced here: whole blood, sampled in connection with sensitization to the hapten diphenylcyclopropenone (DPC). The CDR3 region: CASSLATLRTSSGANVLTF. The nucleotide sequence reads TGTGCCAGCAGCTTAGCGACTCTACGGACGAGCTCTGGGGCCAACGTCCTGACTTTC.